The rows below give T cell receptor beta chains drawn from one sample of a study of blood T cell repertoires in COVID-19. The assay was immunoSEQ multiplex PCR, and TCRdb's table has in-frame clones only and misses some. The sample lists 70,000 to 100,000 clones, 88% seen once, with 2.9% in the top ten. Sequenced: peripheral blood. All receptors derive from a woman older than 75 with acute or convalescent COVID-19. CDR3s include the opening cysteine and the closing phenylalanine or tryptophan. The D gene is left open where the match is weak. Only part of the rows carry a size: once, few, many, or a class if the clone is expanded.

>-|TRBJ1-3|TRBV6-5|-
CASSTTGSSGNTIYF
TGTGCCAGCAGTACCACAGGGAGCTCTGGAAACACCATATATTTT
>-|TRBJ1-2|TRBV2|-
CASKKDSDYGYTF
TGTGCCAGTAAGAAGGACAGCGACTATGGCTACACCTTC
>-|TRBJ1-1|TRBV15|-
CATSRDLGRGTEAFF
TGTGCCACCAGCAGAGATCTAGGTAGGGGGACTGAAGCTTTCTTT
>TRBD2|TRBJ2-3|TRBV27|-
CASSRGGTQYF
TGTGCCAGCAGCCGGGGGGGTACGCAGTATTTT
>-|TRBJ2-1|TRBV2|-
CASSEAYGSYNEQFF
TGTGCCAGCAGTGAAGCTTACGGCTCCTACAATGAGCAGTTCTTC
>-|TRBJ2-2|TRBV7-6|-
CASSLGLAGRDTGELFF
TGTGCCAGCAGCTTAGGCTTAGCTGGTCGGGACACCGGGGAGCTGTTTTTT
>TRBD1|TRBJ1-6|TRBV6-2/TRBV6-3|-
CASSQQGIPYSPLHF
TGTGCCAGCAGTCAACAGGGGATCCCTTATTCACCCCTCCACTTT
>TRBD1|TRBJ2-3|TRBV12-3/TRBV12-4|-
CASSLIGGVTQYF
TGTGCCAGCAGTTTAATAGGGGGCGTAACGCAGTATTTT
>-|TRBJ1-1|TRBV4-2|-
CASSQDVQSLNTEAFF
TGTGCCAGCAGCCAAGATGTGCAGTCCTTGAACACTGAAGCTTTCTTT
>-|TRBJ1-6|TRBV5-4|-
CASSQDGDNSPLHF
TGTGCCAGCAGCCAAGACGGAGATAATTCACCCCTCCACTTT
>-|TRBJ1-5|TRBV7-2|-
CASSSGQFNQPQHF
TGTGCCAGCAGCTCGGGTCAGTTCAATCAGCCCCAGCATTTT
>TRBD1|TRBJ2-7|TRBV28|-
CASSLPQGQGIYEQYF
TGTGCCAGCAGTCTTCCCCAGGGACAGGGGATCTACGAGCAGTACTTC
>-|TRBJ2-1|TRBV5-1|-
CASRVLILDNEQFF
TGCGCCAGCAGGGTACTCATACTAGACAATGAGCAGTTCTTC
>TRBD2|TRBJ2-3|TRBV6-5|-
CASRVAGADTQYF
TGTGCCAGCAGGGTGGCGGGGGCAGATACGCAGTATTTT
>-|TRBJ1-2|TRBV2|-
CASSGDFNYGYTF
TGTGCCAGCAGTGGGGACTTCAACTATGGCTACACCTTC
>-|TRBJ1-1|TRBV12-3/TRBV12-4|-
CASSRDSNGEAFF
TGTGCCAGCAGTAGGGACTCCAACGGCGAAGCTTTCTTT
>-|TRBJ2-7|TRBV20-1|-
CSASWGLKGYEQYF
TGCAGTGCTAGTTGGGGACTTAAAGGCTACGAGCAGTACTTC
>-|TRBJ2-2|TRBV7-2|-
CASSAGLYTGELFF
TGTGCCAGCAGCGCGGGACTTTACACCGGGGAGCTGTTTTTT
>TRBD1|TRBJ1-1|TRBV11-1|-
CANSLAPGQGGTEAFF
TGTGCCAACAGCTTGGCGCCGGGACAGGGAGGGACTGAAGCTTTCTTT
>TRBD2|TRBJ2-1|TRBV18|-
CASSPAAGGRKGEQFF
TGTGCCAGCTCACCCGCCGCCGGCGGGAGGAAGGGTGAGCAGTTCTTC
>TRBD1|TRBJ1-4|TRBV30|-
CAWSRLGQGANEKLFF
TGTGCCTGGAGTCGACTAGGACAGGGAGCTAATGAAAAACTGTTTTTT
>-|TRBJ1-2|TRBV5-5|-
CASSAGLANYGYTF
TGTGCCAGCAGCGCAGGATTAGCTAACTATGGCTACACCTTC
>-|TRBJ2-7|TRBV3-1/TRBV3-2|-
CASSQALANVDEQYF
TGTGCCAGCAGCCAAGCACTAGCAAATGTAGACGAGCAGTACTTC
>TRBD1|TRBJ1-2|TRBV28|-
CASRLQGADYGYTF
TGTGCCAGCAGGTTACAGGGGGCCGACTATGGCTACACCTTC
>TRBD1|TRBJ2-7|TRBV27|once
CASRLTGGVNWWRDEQYF
TGTGCCAGCAGACTCACAGGGGGCGTTAATTGGTGGAGGGACGAGCAGTACTTC
>-|TRBJ2-5|TRBV3-1/TRBV3-2|-
CASSQEGGFAKTQYF
TGTGCCAGCAGCCAAGAAGGAGGGTTTGCAAAGACCCAGTACTTC